The rows below give T cell receptor beta chains drawn from one sample of a study of CD8+CD57+ T cells in acquired aplastic anemia. TCRdb called the reads again in MiXCR, with one record for every CDR3 protein. This table has hundreds of thousands of distinct CDR3 sequences, roughly 64% appearing once. Sequenced material: sorted CD4+, CD8+, or CD8+CD57+ T cells (not recorded which) from PBMCs. The receptors were sampled from a human donor in good health, serving as a control. Both conserved end residues are part of each CDR3. Each record gives: J gene, V gene, CDR3 protein.

TRBJ1-4 | TRBV4-3 | CASSQGGGDEKLFF
TRBJ2-1 | TRBV9 | CASSVALEGWYEQFF
TRBJ1-2 | TRBV12-3/TRBV12-4 | CASSQVTAFGYTF
TRBJ2-7 | TRBV7-8 | CASSVGAGTLSQEQYF
TRBJ1-5 | TRBV12-3/TRBV12-4 | CATSLEVGPQHF
TRBJ2-5 | TRBV12-5 | CASGLSTSGERETQYF
TRBJ1-1 | TRBV7-8 | CASSVTHNGTHIAFF
TRBJ2-7 | TRBV7-2 | CASSPGAVPGEQYF
TRBJ1-2 | TRBV11-2 | CASSPMTRSANYGYTF
TRBJ2-2 | TRBV29-1 | CSVGQRPGELFF
TRBJ1-5 | TRBV5-4 | CASSIPTGGFNQPQHF
TRBJ2-1 | TRBV7-8 | CASSVSRGGIDDEQFF
TRBJ2-1 | TRBV5-1 | CASSLDSDIYNEQFF
TRBJ2-5 | TRBV5-1 | CASSLPGHRETQYF
TRBJ2-4 | TRBV29-1 | CSVTRDIQYF
TRBJ1-3 | TRBV10-3 | CAISRNLQGTLSGNTIYF
TRBJ1-4 | TRBV11-2 | CASSLAGAPNEKLFF
TRBJ1-6 | TRBV6-6 | CASNPVALSPLHF
TRBJ1-3 | TRBV12-3/TRBV12-4 | CASSLDQAVVGNTIYF
TRBJ2-5 | TRBV12-3/TRBV12-4 | CASRLAGYMETQYF
TRBJ1-2 | TRBV24-1 | CATSGPGQGYYANTF
TRBJ1-2 | TRBV7-2 | CASSGRVGGEQPQTF
TRBJ1-5 | TRBV7-2 | CASSSGQGRNQPQHF
TRBJ1-2 | TRBV15 | CATSRPGQGANGYTF
TRBJ1-1 | TRBV10-3 | CAISESGQFGTEAFF
TRBJ1-2 | TRBV5-1 | CASSLAGAYDGYTF
TRBJ2-2 | TRBV20-1 | CSAGAGPNANTGELFF
TRBJ1-2 | TRBV30 | CAWRTDRGLYGYTF
TRBJ1-5 | TRBV9 | CASSVGDVNQPQHF
TRBJ2-2 | TRBV5-4 | CASTRGHRFGELFF
TRBJ2-2 | TRBV14 | CASSQAKTGGELFF
TRBJ1-4 | TRBV24-1 | CATSSGGADRSEKLFF
TRBJ1-4 | TRBV18 | CASSPDGDNEKLFF
TRBJ1-1 | TRBV19 | CASSVGSLLPWGTGSTEAFF
TRBJ2-7 | TRBV12-3/TRBV12-4 | CASSLDYDSAYEEYF
TRBJ2-3 | TRBV9 | CASSPGNRGTDTQYF
TRBJ2-1 | TRBV3-1 | CASSQDPGQGAEQFF
TRBJ1-6 | TRBV27 | CASSLDRTSPLHF
TRBJ1-6 | TRBV5-5 | CASSAGQGKTLHF
TRBJ1-1 | TRBV5-4 | CASSRDVDTEAFF
TRBJ2-5 | TRBV10-3 | CAISGQVEETQYF
TRBJ1-4 | TRBV4-3 | CATCRDRGEKLFF